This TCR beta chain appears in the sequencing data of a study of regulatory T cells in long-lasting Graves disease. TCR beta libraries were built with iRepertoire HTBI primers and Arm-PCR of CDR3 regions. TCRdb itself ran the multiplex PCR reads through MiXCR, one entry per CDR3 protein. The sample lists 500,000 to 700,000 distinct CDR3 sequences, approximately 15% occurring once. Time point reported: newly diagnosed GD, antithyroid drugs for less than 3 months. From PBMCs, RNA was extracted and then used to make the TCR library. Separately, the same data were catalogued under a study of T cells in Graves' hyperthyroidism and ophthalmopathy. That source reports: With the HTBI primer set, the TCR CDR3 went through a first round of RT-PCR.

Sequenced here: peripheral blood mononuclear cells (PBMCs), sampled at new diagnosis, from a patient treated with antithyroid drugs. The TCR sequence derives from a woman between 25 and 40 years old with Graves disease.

This chain's CDR3 is CASSSPGVNTGELFF. CDR3 DNA: TGTGCCAGCAGCTCCCCAGGGGTGAACACCGGGGAGCTGTTTTTT. The V call is TRBV11-3, the J call TRBJ2-2; maybe TRBD1 (6 bases). The CDR3 spans 15 residues. Deletions cut 4 bases from V and 1 base from J, with 10 bases between. Germline V gene data show CDR1 as SGHNT and CDR2 as YENEEA.